This T cell receptor (beta chain) was profiled in a study of blood T cell repertoires in COVID-19. Across the whole study: COVID-19 samples, acute and convalescent, were from the United States, Italy and Spain. From T cells, B-cell-depleted T cells, or PBMCs came the material, which was cDNA or gDNA.

Data came from immunoSEQ multiplex PCR; TCRdb stores just in-frame clones and leaves some out. The sample includes 15,000 to 20,000 clones, around 82% of them seen just once. From germline, CDR1 is SGHVS and CDR2 FQNEAQ. The CDR3 is 15 residues long. With 1 base clipped from V and 7 bases from J, the junction kept 3 bases outside the gene matches. The V and J genes are TRBV7-8 and TRBJ1-5; 11 bases agree with TRBD1. The sequence derives from a human donor in a cohort sampled during active COVID-19. The sample comprised peripheral blood. The CDR3 loop is CASSLGGQGAQPQHF. DNA of the CDR3: TGTGCCAGCAGCTTAGGAGGACAGGGGGCACAGCCCCAGCATTTT.